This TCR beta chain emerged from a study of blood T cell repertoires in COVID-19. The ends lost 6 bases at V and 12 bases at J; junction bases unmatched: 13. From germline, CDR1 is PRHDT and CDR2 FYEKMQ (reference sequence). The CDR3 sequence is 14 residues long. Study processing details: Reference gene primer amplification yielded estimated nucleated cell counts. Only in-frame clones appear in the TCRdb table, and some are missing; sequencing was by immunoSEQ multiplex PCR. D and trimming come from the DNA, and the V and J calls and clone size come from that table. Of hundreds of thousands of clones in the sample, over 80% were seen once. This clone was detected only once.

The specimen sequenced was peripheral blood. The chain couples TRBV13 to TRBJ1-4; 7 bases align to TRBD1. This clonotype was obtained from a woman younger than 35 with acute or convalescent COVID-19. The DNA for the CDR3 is TGTGCCAGCAGGCAGGGGGAAATAAGTCGGGAACTGTTTTTT. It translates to CASRQGEISRELFF.